Reported below is one TCR beta chain. Its antigen is not identified. Treatment denoted: roughly 18 received Ad26.COV2.S at low or high dose, single or two shots; roughly five received placebo; per-sample allocation not given. After the first vaccine or placebo injection, samples were drawn on day 63. The entry originates in a study of Ad26.COV2.S vaccination and SARS-CoV-2 variants. Study results and limitations: Possible underestimation of total T cell responses by the TCR breadth and depth analyses was noted.

V dropped 1 base and J dropped 0; count of bases not matched to a gene: 9. CDR1 is LGHNA, CDR2 YNFKEQ, per germline. The CDR3 contains 18 residues. Profiled with immunoSEQ multiplex PCR; TCRdb holds only in-frame clones, not every one. This table holds around 450,000 clones, roughly nine tenths found once. This chain joins TRBV4-2 and TRBJ2-3, with 8 bases fitting TRBD2. This specimen was peripheral blood, taken in a trial of Ad26.COV2.S vaccine versus placebo. The sequence was obtained from a person aged 18 to 59 who received the Ad26.COV2.S COVID-19 vaccine or a placebo. This CDR3 is CASSQAAAGDRSTDTQYF. DNA for the CDR3: TGTGCCAGCAGCCAAGCGGCAGCGGGGGACCGTAGCACAGATACGCAGTATTTT.